The 16 T cell receptor beta chains reported below all come from one sample, sequenced in a study of read filtering for tumor transcriptome and immune sequencing. This library used roughly 430 ng RNA and molecular barcoded adaptors spanning alpha/delta and beta/gamma chains. TCRdb fed the reads into MiXCR, producing one record per CDR3 protein. In the table there are fewer than 35,000 distinct CDR3 sequences, less than 20% of which are singletons. Input material: a population of CD138-negative cells sorted from bone marrow. The source of these receptors is a donor at least 40 years old with multiple myeloma.

This clonotype came up many times. The rearrangement links TRBV5-1 to TRBJ2-1; D is ambiguous. Trimming left V 0 bases short and J 1 base short, with 8 bases between. CDR3 length: 15 amino acids. Germline lookup yields CDR1 SGHRS and CDR2 YFSETQ. CDR3 sequence: CASSLASASYNEQFF. The CDR3 nucleotides are TGCGCCAGCAGCTTGGCATCTGCTTCCTACAATGAGCAGTTCTTC.

This clonotype is a singleton in its sample. The chain couples TRBV20-1 to TRBJ1-6; D possibly corresponds to TRBD1 (5 bases). Trimming shortened V by 0 bases and J by 8 bases, and 17 bases separated the two germline ends. This CDR3 is 16 amino acids long. The germline V gene has CDR1 DFQATT and CDR2 SNEGSKA (reference sequence). The CDR3 reads CSARDVLSVGDSPLHF. DNA of the CDR3: TGCAGTGCTAGAGACGTACTGAGCGTGGGGGATTCACCCCTCCACTTT.

This clonotype has only a few counts. Relative to the germline gene, one junction end is altered; a read error may explain this. The chain joins TRBV29-1 to TRBJ2-7, with 8 bases identical to TRBD1. The CDR3 has 11 amino acids. Germline V gene lookup returns CDR1 SQVTM and CDR2 ANQGSEA. CDR3 protein: CGVLGTGEQYF. Written as DNA, the CDR3 is TGCGGCGTCCTCGGGACAGGCGAGCAGTACTTC.

This clonotype was counted ten times or more. The chain employs TRBV20-1 and TRBJ2-7, with 7 nucleotides matching TRBD2. The trim removed 5 bases at V and 3 bases at J, leaving 7 bases unmatched. The CDR3 loop spans 13 amino acids. Germline V gives CDR1 DFQATT, CDR2 SNEGSKA (reference sequence). CDR3 sequence (DNA): TGCAGTGCTTCCTGGGAGCGGGGCTACGAGCAGTACTTC. Protein sequence: CSASWERGYEQYF.

On this clonotype: A read error is possible here, since a much larger clone lies one base away. Here the CDR3 reads CASRRPTGVRDQPQHF. In DNA, the CDR3 is TGTGCCAGCCGACGCCCGACAGGGGTCCGCGATCAGCCCCAGCATTTT. The chain links TRBV28 to TRBJ1-5, with 8 bases aligning to TRBD1. Trimming at V came to 8 bases and at J to 5 bases, leaving 14 bases not matched to a gene. The CDR3 contains 16 residues. Germline values: CDR1 MDHEN, CDR2 SYDVKM. Together with reference TRBV28 and TRBJ1-5, the CDR3 gives the full variable domain: DVKVTQSSRYLVKRTGEKVFLECVQDMDHENMFWYRQDPGLGLRLIYFSYDVKMKEKGDIPEGYSVSREKKERFSLILESASTNQTSMYLCASRRPTGVRDQPQHFGDGTRLSIL.

There are many counts of this clonotype. V gene TRBV7-9 combines with J gene TRBJ2-5, with D perhaps TRBD1 (6 bases). V lost 3 bases and J lost 1, with 9 bases in between. The CDR3 extends over 14 amino acids. The V gene's germline CDR1 is SEHNR and CDR2 FQNEAQ (reference sequence). CDR3 residues: CASSFRQAQETQYF. CDR3 DNA sequence: TGTGCCAGCAGCTTCCGACAGGCCCAAGAGACCCAGTACTTC. The whole variable domain, remainder taken from reference TRBV7-9 and TRBJ2-5, is DTGVSQNPRHKITKRGQNVTFRCDPISEHNRLYWYRQTLGQGPEFLTYFQNEAQLEKSRLLSDRFSAERPKGSFSTLEIQRTEQGDSAMYLCASSFRQAQETQYFGPGTRLLVL.

This clonotype came up many times. The genes are TRBV24-1 and TRBJ2-2, with 10 bases identical to TRBD2. CDR3 size: 16 residues. With V trimmed by 3 bases and J by 7 bases, 7 bases remained unmatched. Germline V lookup: CDR1 KGHDR, CDR2 SFDVKD. CDR3 region: CATSDHSGRIVGELFF. In nucleotides, the CDR3 is TGTGCCACCAGTGATCATAGCGGGAGGATAGTCGGGGAGCTGTTTTTT.

For this clonotype: A much larger clone differs by one base, so this may be a read error. The chain is built from TRBV7-8 and TRBJ2-3; 8 bases are a match to TRBD2. The germline gives CDR1 SGHVS, CDR2 FQNEAQ. Trimming at V came to 3 bases and at J to 8 bases, leaving 10 bases not matched to a gene. The CDR3 extends over 15 amino acids. DNA for the CDR3: TGTGCCAGCAGCTTTACAGGGACTAGAGGCGGTACGCAGTATTTT. Translating gives CASSFTGTRGGTQYF.

This clonotype was counted many times. The V and J genes are TRBV19 and TRBJ2-2, with 7 bases aligning to TRBD1. Per the germline V gene, CDR1 is LNHDA and CDR2 is SQIVND (reference sequence). The V and J ends lost 3 bases and 1 base, in that order; junction bases with no gene match: 11. There are 18 residues in the CDR3. The CDR3 region is CASSINRGGLGNTGELFF. CDR3 coding DNA: TGTGCCAGTAGTATTAATAGAGGGGGCCTCGGGAACACCGGGGAGCTGTTTTTT.

The table lists this clonotype with many counts. The chain is built from TRBV11-1 and TRBJ2-3; 8 bases agree with TRBD2. The V gene end was trimmed by 2 bases and the J gene end by 3 bases; junction bases not matched to a gene: 10. This CDR3 is 17 amino acids long. Germline V gives CDR1 SGHAT, CDR2 FQDESV (reference sequence). CDR3 sequence reads: CASSLLAGGGATDTQYF. The CDR3 coding sequence is TGTGCCAGCAGCTTATTGGCGGGAGGAGGAGCAACAGATACGCAGTATTTT.

In its sample, this clonotype was seen many times. V gene TRBV18 combines with J gene TRBJ2-4; D unclear. The CDR3 is made up of 13 amino acids. V shed 3 bases and J shed 4 bases, with 7 bases lying between them. The germline gives CDR1 KGHSH, CDR2 LQKENI. CDR3 DNA: TGTGCCAGCTCACCGCCTGGTAAAAACATTCAGTACTTC. This translates into CASSPPGKNIQYF.

The rearrangement joins TRBV5-4 to TRBJ2-7; D is undetermined. CDR1 SGHNT and CDR2 YYREEE come from the germline V gene (reference sequence). This CDR3 comprises 13 residues. Trimming stripped 4 bases from V and 3 bases from J, with 11 bases between. The CDR3 protein is CASSQIDDYEQYF. As DNA, the CDR3 is TGTGCCAGCAGCCAGATAGATGACTACGAGCAGTACTTC.

This clonotype is classed as medium-sized. The genes are TRBV14 and TRBJ2-1, with D perhaps TRBD2 (5 bases). The CDR3 extends over 17 amino acids. Trimming removed 0 bases at V and 0 bases at J, with 12 bases between. Germline CDR1 is SGHDN and CDR2 is FVKESK. This chain's CDR3 is CASSQDRGGSSYNEQFF. The DNA for the CDR3 is TGTGCCAGCAGCCAAGATCGGGGTGGGAGCTCCTACAATGAGCAGTTCTTC.

CDR3 region: CASSYPGLAGGNEQFF. CDR3 in DNA: TGTGCCAGCAGTTACCCAGGACTAGCGGGAGGGAATGAGCAGTTCTTC. V usage is TRBV6-6 and J usage is TRBJ2-1; 15 positions agree with TRBD2. V gave up 2 bases and J gave up 7 bases; unmatched junction bases: 3. Germline loops: CDR1 MNHNY, CDR2 SVGAGI (reference sequence). The CDR3 has 16 amino acids.

This clonotype was detected many times. This chain links TRBV2 with TRBJ2-7, with D possibly matching TRBD1 (7 bases). This CDR3 is 12 amino acids long. Germline V lookup: CDR1 SNHLY, CDR2 FYNNEI. The V gene lost 2 bases and the J gene lost 6 bases, with 8 bases spanning the gap. The CDR3 coding sequence is TGTGCCAGCAGTGAACAGGGGGGCGAGCAGTACTTC. As protein: CASSEQGGEQYF. The variable domain in full, completed from reference TRBV2 and TRBJ2-7, reads EPEVTQTPSHQVTQMGQEVILRCVPISNHLYFYWYRQILGQKVEFLVSFYNNEISEKSEIFDDQFSVERPDGSNFTLKIRSTKLEDSAMYFCASSEQGGEQYFGPGTRLTVT.

For this clonotype: A read error may explain this, as a much larger clone is one base away. The CDR3 does not end in the conserved phenylalanine or tryptophan, so this is likely a read error. V and J are TRBV2 and TRBJ2-3; the D is unclear. The CDR3 has 11 residues. CDR1 and CDR2 (germline): SNHLY, FYNNEI. V shed 8 bases and J shed 4 bases, with 7 bases lying between them. In DNA form, the CDR3 reads TGTGCCAGCCGCCCTTCAGATACGCAGTATTCT. As protein: CASRPSDTQYS.